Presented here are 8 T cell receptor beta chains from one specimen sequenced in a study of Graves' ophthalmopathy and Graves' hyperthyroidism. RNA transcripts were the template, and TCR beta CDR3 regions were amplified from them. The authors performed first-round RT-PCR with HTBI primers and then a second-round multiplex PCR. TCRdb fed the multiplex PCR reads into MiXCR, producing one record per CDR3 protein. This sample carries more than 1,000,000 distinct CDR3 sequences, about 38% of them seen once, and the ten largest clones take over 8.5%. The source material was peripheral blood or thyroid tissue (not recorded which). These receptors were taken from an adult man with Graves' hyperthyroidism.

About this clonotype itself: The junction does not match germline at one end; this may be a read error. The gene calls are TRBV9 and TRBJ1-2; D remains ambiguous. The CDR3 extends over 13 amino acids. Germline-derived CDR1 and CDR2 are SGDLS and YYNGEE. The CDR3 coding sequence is TGTGCTAGAGCCCGGACGACGAACTACGGCTACACCTTC. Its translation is CARARTTNYGYTF. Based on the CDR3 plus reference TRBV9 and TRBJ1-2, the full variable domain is DSGVTQTPKHLITATGQRVTLRCSPRSGDLSVYWYQQSLDQGLQFLIQYYNGEERAKGNILERFSAQQFPDLHSELNLSSLELGDSALYFCARARTTNYGYTFGSGTRLTVV.

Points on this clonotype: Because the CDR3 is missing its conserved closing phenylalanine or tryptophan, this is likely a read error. The CDR3 DNA sequence: TGTGCCAGCAGCCAGGGGCCCAGGGGGTCCCAAGAGACCCAGTACCTC. Translating gives CASSQGPRGSQETQYL. V gene TRBV7-8 combines with J gene TRBJ2-5, with 7 bases aligning to TRBD1. The CDR3 extends over 16 amino acids. Germline values: CDR1 SGHVS, CDR2 FQNEAQ. Unmatched junction bases numbered 10, after V lost 5 bases and J lost 1 base.

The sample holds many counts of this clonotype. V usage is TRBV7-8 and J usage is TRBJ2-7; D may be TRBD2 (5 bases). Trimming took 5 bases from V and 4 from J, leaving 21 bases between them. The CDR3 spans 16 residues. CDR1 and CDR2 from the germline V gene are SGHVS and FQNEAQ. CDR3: CASSMTRTQILYEQYF. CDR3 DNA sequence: TGTGCCAGCAGCATGACCCGGACTCAAATCTTATACGAGCAGTACTTC. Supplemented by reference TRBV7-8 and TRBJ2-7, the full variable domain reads GAGVSQSPRYKVAKRGQDVALRCDPISGHVSLFWYQQALGQGPEFLTYFQNEAQLDKSGLPSDRFFAERPEGSVSTLKIQRTQQEDSAVYLCASSMTRTQILYEQYFGPGTRLTVT.

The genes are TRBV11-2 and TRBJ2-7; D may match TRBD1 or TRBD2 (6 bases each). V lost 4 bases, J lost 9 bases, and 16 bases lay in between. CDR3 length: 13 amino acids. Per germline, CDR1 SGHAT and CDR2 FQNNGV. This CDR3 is CASSSAGPTGQYF. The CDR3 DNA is TGTGCCAGCAGCTCGGCGGGACCGACAGGGCAGTACTTC.

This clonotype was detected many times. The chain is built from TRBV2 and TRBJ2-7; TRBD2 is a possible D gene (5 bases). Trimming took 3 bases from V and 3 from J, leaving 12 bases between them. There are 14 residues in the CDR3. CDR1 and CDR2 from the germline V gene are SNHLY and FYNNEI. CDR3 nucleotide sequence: TGTGCCAGCAGTGATGGGAGAGGAGACTACGAGCAGTACTTC. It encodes CASSDGRGDYEQYF. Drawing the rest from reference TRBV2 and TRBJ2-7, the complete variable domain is EPEVTQTPSHQVTQMGQEVILRCVPISNHLYFYWYRQILGQKVEFLVSFYNNEISEKSEIFDDQFSVERPDGSNFTLKIRSTKLEDSAMYFCASSDGRGDYEQYFGPGTRLTVT.

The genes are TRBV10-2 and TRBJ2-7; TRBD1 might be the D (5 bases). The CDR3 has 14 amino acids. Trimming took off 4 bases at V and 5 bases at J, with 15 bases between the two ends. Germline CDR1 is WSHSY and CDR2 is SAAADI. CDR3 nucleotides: TGCGCCAGCAGTGCTAACAAAGGGGCCGACGAGCAGTACTTC. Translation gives CASSANKGADEQYF.

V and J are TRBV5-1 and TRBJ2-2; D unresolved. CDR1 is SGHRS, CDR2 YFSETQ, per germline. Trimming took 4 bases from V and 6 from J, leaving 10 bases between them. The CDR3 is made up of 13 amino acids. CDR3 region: CASSLFVSGELFF. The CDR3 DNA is TGCGCCAGCAGCCTTTTTGTGTCCGGGGAGCTGTTTTTT.

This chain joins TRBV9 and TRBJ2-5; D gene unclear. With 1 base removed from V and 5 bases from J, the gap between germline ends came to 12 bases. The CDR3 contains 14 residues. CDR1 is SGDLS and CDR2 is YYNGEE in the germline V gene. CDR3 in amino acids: CASSVMALGETQYF. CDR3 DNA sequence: TGTGCCAGCAGCGTAATGGCCCTGGGGGAGACCCAGTACTTC.